The clone carrying this T cell receptor beta chain was recorded at least ten times. What it binds is not known. cDNA synthesis used the whole RNA isolate, giving expressed TCRB sequences. The assay was immunoSEQ multiplex PCR, and TCRdb's table has in-frame clones only and misses some. The sample lists some 360,000 clones, over 8.5% occurring once. This entry comes from a study of beta chain features in type 1 diabetes. Background on the study: Sorted cells, some 98,000,000 in number, were examined across all samples. Study results and caveats: A pattern of fewer insertions and more deletions at VDJ junctions was seen in type 1 diabetes patients. A moderate, significant TCRB CDR3 shortening appeared in type 1 diabetes across four CD4+ subsets. The analysis here could not establish whether HLA type shapes TCRB rearrangement.

Germline V gene data show CDR1 as SNHLY and CDR2 as FYNNEI. Between the trimmed V and J ends, which lost 8 bases and 2 bases, there was a span of 4 bases. The CDR3 runs to 10 residues. Sequenced material: central memory CD4+ T cells from blood. J is TRBJ2-7 and V is TRBV2; D gene ambiguous. The sequence derives from a man aged 30 to 39 with type 1 diabetes. In nucleotides, the CDR3 is TGTGCCAGCGGAACCTACGAGCAGTACTTC. It codes for CASGTYEQYF.